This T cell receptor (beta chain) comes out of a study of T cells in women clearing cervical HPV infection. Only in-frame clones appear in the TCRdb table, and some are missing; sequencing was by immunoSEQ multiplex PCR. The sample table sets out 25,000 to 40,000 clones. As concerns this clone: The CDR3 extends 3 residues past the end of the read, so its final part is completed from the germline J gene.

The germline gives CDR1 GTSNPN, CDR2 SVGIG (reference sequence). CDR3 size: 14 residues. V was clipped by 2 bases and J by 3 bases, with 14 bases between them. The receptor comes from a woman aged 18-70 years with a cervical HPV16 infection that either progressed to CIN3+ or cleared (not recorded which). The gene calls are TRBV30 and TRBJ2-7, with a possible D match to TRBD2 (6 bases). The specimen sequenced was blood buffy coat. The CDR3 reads CAWSPTSTDYEQYF. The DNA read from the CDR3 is TGTGCCTGGAGTCCAACTAGCACCGACTACGAG.